These 17 T cell receptor beta chains share one sample of origin, sequenced in a study of blood T cells in healthy people across ages. Using a J-beta primer mix together with a sample-barcoded 5' primer, a second PCR was run for about 7 to 12 cycles. TCRdb re-called the 5' RACE reads through MiXCR, storing one row per CDR3 protein. The sample yields hundreds of thousands of distinct CDR3 sequences, about 53% seen once. Sequencing was carried out using blood. These TCRs come from an older man in good health.

The V and J genes are TRBV10-3 and TRBJ2-1, with 9 bases matching TRBD2. This CDR3 contains 13 residues. V was pared by 8 bases and J by 8 bases, with 7 bases of the junction left unmatched. Germline CDR1 reads ENHRY; CDR2 reads SYGVKD. The CDR3 is CAIRVAGVDEQFF. The DNA of the CDR3 is TGTGCCATCCGAGTAGCGGGAGTGGATGAGCAGTTCTTC.

The V gene is TRBV20-1, the J gene TRBJ1-2, with a tentative D call TRBD1 (5 bases). Per the germline V gene, CDR1 is DFQATT and CDR2 is SNEGSKA (reference sequence). The CDR3 runs 12 residues. Trimming stripped 7 bases from V and 2 bases from J, with 11 bases between. The CDR3 loop reads CSVPGRNYGYTF. CDR3 DNA sequence: TGCAGTGTACCAGGGCGGAACTATGGCTACACCTTC.

The V call is TRBV11-2, the J call TRBJ1-4, with TRBD1 matching over 8 bases. The CDR3 consists of 16 residues. The trim removed 5 bases at V and 10 bases at J, leaving 15 bases unmatched. Per germline, CDR1 SGHAT and CDR2 FQNNGV. DNA for the CDR3: TGTGCCAGCAGCCCTGGAGGGCGACAGGGGAGGGGAAAACTGTTTTTT. Protein product: CASSPGGRQGRGKLFF. The full variable domain, with the rest looked up from reference TRBV11-2 and TRBJ1-4, is EAGVAQSPRYKIIEKRQSVAFWCNPISGHATLYWYQQILGQGPKLLIQFQNNGVVDDSQLPKDRFSAERLKGVDSTLKIQPAKLEDSAVYLCASSPGGRQGRGKLFFGSGTQLSVL.

This clonotype was recorded a few times. V and J are TRBV28 and TRBJ2-1; 8 nucleotides agree with TRBD2. The CDR3 consists of 13 residues. In germline, CDR1 is MDHEN, CDR2 SYDVKM. J lost 9 bases, V lost 2 bases, and 3 bases had no gene match. The CDR3 spells CASSLRRGGEQFF. In DNA, the CDR3 is TGTGCCAGCAGTTTACGCCGGGGGGGTGAGCAGTTCTTC. Combining the CDR3 with reference TRBV28 and TRBJ2-1 gives the whole variable domain DVKVTQSSRYLVKRTGEKVFLECVQDMDHENMFWYRQDPGLGLRLIYFSYDVKMKEKGDIPEGYSVSREKKERFSLILESASTNQTSMYLCASSLRRGGEQFFGPGTRLTVL.

The chain uses TRBV6-1 and TRBJ2-1, with D perhaps matching TRBD2 (6 bases). V lost 2 bases and J lost 7, with 15 bases in between. CDR1 MNHNS and CDR2 SASEGT come from the germline V gene. CDR3 length equals 15 residues. CDR3 coding DNA: TGTGCCAGCAGTGAAAGGGGACGAGGGAGGAATGAGCAGTTCTTC. Protein product: CASSERGRGRNEQFF.

This chain connects TRBV12-3 or TRBV12-4 to TRBJ2-4, with D tentatively TRBD1 or TRBD2 (6 bases each). Between the trimmed V and J ends, which lost 3 bases and 12 bases, there was a span of 30 bases. The CDR3 extends over 18 amino acids. CDR3 in amino acids: CASSFRGTHQRFKETQYF. The CDR3 DNA reads TGTGCCAGCAGTTTTAGGGGGACTCACCAAAGGTTTAAAGAGACTCAGTACTTC.

This sequence joins TRBV27 and TRBJ2-5; 9 bases line up with TRBD1. The end of the DNA aligns better with TRBJ2-7, so the J call may be wrong. The CDR3 sequence is 15 residues long. Per the germline V gene, CDR1 is MNHEY and CDR2 is SMNVEV (reference sequence). CDR3 amino acids: CASSLSGTGHYEQYF. The CDR3 DNA sequence: TGTGCCAGCAGTTTATCCGGGACAGGGCACTACGAGCAGTACTTC.

The chain links TRBV5-1 to TRBJ2-4; 8 nucleotides align to TRBD1. V was pared by 4 bases and J by 6 bases, with 3 bases of the junction left unmatched. CDR1 is SGHRS and CDR2 is YFSETQ in the germline V gene. CDR3 length: 13 residues. CDR3 sequence: CASSHGQGNIQYF. The CDR3 nucleotides read TGCGCCAGCAGCCACGGACAGGGAAACATTCAGTACTTC.

V gene TRBV20-1 combines with J gene TRBJ2-7; possibly TRBD2 for D (7 bases). Trimming left V 0 bases short and J 2 bases short, with 20 bases between. Germline lookup yields CDR1 DFQATT and CDR2 SNEGSKA (reference sequence). The CDR3 is made up of 17 amino acids. The CDR3 region has the DNA TGCAGTGCTAGAGATCAGGGGAGGGCGATTAACACCTACGAGCAGTACTTC. Translated, it gives CSARDQGRAINTYEQYF.

The chain uses TRBV29-1 and TRBJ2-2; D unresolved. This CDR3 has 9 amino acids. Trimming removed 5 bases at V and 16 bases at J, with 11 bases between. Germline values: CDR1 SQVTM, CDR2 ANQGSEA. The CDR3 loop reads CSVKQDPFF. Written as DNA, the CDR3 is TGCAGCGTTAAGCAAGATCCGTTTTTT.

The V and J genes are TRBV7-8 and TRBJ1-2; D gene unclear. Between the trimmed V and J ends, which lost 5 bases and 12 bases, there was a span of 19 bases. The CDR3 totals 13 residues. Germline-derived CDR1 and CDR2 are SGHVS and FQNEAQ. The CDR3 spells CASSQQLNYDHTF. DNA for the CDR3: TGTGCCAGCAGCCAACAGCTTAACTATGACCACACCTTC.

The rearrangement links TRBV3-1 to TRBJ2-1, with 7 nucleotides matching TRBD2. The V and J ends lost 1 base and 3 bases, in that order; junction bases with no gene match: 3. There are 15 residues in the CDR3. Per the germline V gene, CDR1 is LGHDT and CDR2 is YNNKEL (reference sequence). CDR3 DNA sequence: TGTGCCAGCAGCCAAGGTGGACTAGGCTACAATGAGCAGTTCTTC. This gives the protein CASSQGGLGYNEQFF.

The rearrangement joins TRBV12-3 or TRBV12-4 to TRBJ1-5; weak D call: TRBD1 (5 bases). Trimming pared 6 bases from V and 0 bases from J, leaving 12 bases between. The CDR3 is 15 amino acids. Written as DNA, the CDR3 is TGTGCCAGCAGGGACACAGGTTATAGCAATCAGCCCCAGCATTTT. Translation gives CASRDTGYSNQPQHF.

This chain connects TRBV7-9 to TRBJ2-1; 9 bases fit TRBD2. The CDR3 loop spans 15 amino acids. The germline CDR1 and CDR2 sequences are SEHNR and FQNEAQ (reference sequence). Losses at the gene ends were 4 bases for V and 5 bases for J; bases not matched to a gene: 6. CDR3 sequence: CASSSLAGVNNEQFF. As DNA, the CDR3 is TGTGCCAGCAGCTCCTTAGCGGGAGTTAACAATGAGCAGTTCTTC. The full variable domain, with the rest looked up from reference TRBV7-9 and TRBJ2-1, is DTGVSQNPRHKITKRGQNVTFRCDPISEHNRLYWYRQTLGQGPEFLTYFQNEAQLEKSRLLSDRFSAERPKGSFSTLEIQRTEQGDSAMYLCASSSLAGVNNEQFFGPGTRLTVL.

This chain joins TRBV12-5 and TRBJ1-1; 7 bases agree with TRBD1. CDR3 length: 15 residues. Trimming cost V 0 bases and J 0 bases; bases outside gene matches: 1. From germline, CDR1 is LGHNT and CDR2 FRNRAP. CDR3 in amino acids: CASGLVGTVNTEAFF. The CDR3 DNA is TGTGCTAGTGGTTTGGTTGGGACAGTGAACACTGAAGCTTTCTTT. The whole variable domain, filled in from reference TRBV12-5 and TRBJ1-1, reads DARVTQTPRHKVTEMGQEVTMRCQPILGHNTVFWYRQTMMQGLELLAYFRNRAPLDDSGMPKDRFSAEMPDATLATLKIQPSEPRDSAVYFCASGLVGTVNTEAFFGQGTRLTVV.

This chain uses TRBV24-1 with TRBJ2-5; D may correspond to TRBD1 or TRBD2 (5 bases each). The DNA end favors TRBJ2-7, so the J call may be wrong. The CDR3 spans 14 residues. The V gene's germline CDR1 is KGHDR and CDR2 SFDVKD. CDR3: CATSAGRVGGEQYF. The CDR3 region has the DNA TGTGCCACCAGTGCGGGGCGAGTTGGCGGCGAGCAGTACTTC.

The chain is built from TRBV24-1 and TRBJ2-7; D might be TRBD1 (5 bases). The CDR3 totals 13 residues. V was pared by 5 bases and J by 5 bases, with 12 bases between. CDR1 is KGHDR and CDR2 is SFDVKD in the germline V gene. Here the CDR3 DNA reads TGTGCCACCAGTGTCGCAGGGTTTAACGAGCAGTACTTC. As protein: CATSVAGFNEQYF.